The source of this T cell receptor beta chain is a study of technical replicates of blood from several donors (TCRdb year 2017). Looking up the germline V gene (reference sequence) yields CDR1 SEHNR and CDR2 FQNEAQ. The CDR3 goes from the cysteine to the phenylalanine over 15 residues. The DNA shown is the 45-base CDR3, in frame from base 1. At the junction V is shortened by 5 bases and J by 1 base, with 13 bases in between. Points on this clone: The antigen it recognizes is unknown. Per-base qualities were not stored, and no clone one base away is much larger.

The receptor library was made with the immunoSEQ multiplex PCR assay. TCRdb carries this immuneACCESS record with in-frame sequences only. Its versions omit some clonotypes, under half of them owing to an unresolved V gene in the studies checked, with the rest unexplained. This sample lists 65,000 to 95,000 clones; approximately 86% were detected once. Under 5.5% of the sample is taken by the ten largest. This sequence was found in a human donor in good health. Some clones in this sample may be carry-over from other donors' samples. The specimen was PBMCs. The chain employs TRBV7-9 and TRBJ2-3; the D gene is perhaps TRBD2, from 5 matching bases. The DNA sequence is as follows: TGTGCCAGCAGCAAGACTATAACTCGCACAGATACGCAGTATTTT. This sequence encodes CASSKTITRTDTQYF. The variable domain in full, with residues beyond the CDR3 obtained from the reference TRBV7-9 and TRBJ2-3 genes, is DTGVSQNPRHKITKRGQNVTFRCDPISEHNRLYWYRQTLGQGPEFLTYFQNEAQLEKSRLLSDRFSAERPKGSFSTLEIQRTEQGDSAMYLCASSKTITRTDTQYFGPGTRLTVL.